Following are 19 T cell receptor beta chains from one sample sequenced in a study of cytomegalovirus exposure and HLA in healthy donors. Vbeta (60) and Jbeta (13) primers were used in the PCR. Clones were read by immunoSEQ multiplex PCR, and TCRdb kept only the in-frame ones, dropping some. The top ten clones hold over 2% of a sample with 90,000 to 95,000 clones, about 84% of them seen once. Sequenced material: PBMCs. These receptors were taken from a young man in good health and CMV-seronegative.

V and J are TRBV6-5 and TRBJ2-7; 7 positions match TRBD1. The V segment lost 4 bases and the J segment 6 bases; nucleotides outside the gene matches: 3. The CDR3 has 12 amino acids. Germline assignment: CDR1 MNHEY and CDR2 SVGAGI. The CDR3 region has the DNA TGTGCCAGCAGTTCCTCAGGGGGCGAGCAGTACTTC. It specifies CASSSSGGEQYF.

This chain links TRBV7-8 with TRBJ1-2; D might be TRBD1 (5 bases). The CDR3 is made up of 20 amino acids. Germline CDR1 and CDR2: SGHVS and FQNEAQ. V dropped 5 bases and J dropped 1 base, with 29 bases sitting between them. In DNA form, the CDR3 reads TGTGCCAGCAGCCGAGCCCGGGCAGGACCACCCGGAGACAGTAACTATGGCTACACCTTC. Translation: CASSRARAGPPGDSNYGYTF.

V gene TRBV18 combines with J gene TRBJ2-5, with 7 bases matching TRBD1. With V trimmed by 6 bases and J by 4 bases, 5 bases remained unmatched. Germline V lookup: CDR1 KGHSH, CDR2 LQKENI. This CDR3 region has 13 residues. Here the CDR3 DNA reads TGTGCCAGCTCCAGGACAGGTGGAGAGACCCAGTACTTC. Translation gives CASSRTGGETQYF.

The rearrangement joins TRBV27 to TRBJ2-1; TRBD1 matches at 7 bases. The germline CDR1 and CDR2 sequences are MNHEY and SMNVEV (reference sequence). Losses at the gene ends were 4 bases for V and 2 bases for J; bases not matched to a gene: 8. The CDR3 is made up of 16 amino acids. This CDR3 reads CASSSRTGLTYNEQFF. As DNA, the CDR3 is TGTGCCAGCAGTTCTAGGACAGGACTCACCTACAATGAGCAGTTCTTC.

The chain links TRBV5-8 to TRBJ1-5; D uncertain. Germline V gene lookup returns CDR1 SGHTS and CDR2 YDEGEE. The CDR3 has 16 amino acids. V dropped 3 bases and J dropped 4 bases, with 17 bases sitting between them. The CDR3 loop reads CASSSPGQADNQPQHF. DNA for the CDR3: TGTGCCAGCAGCTCGCCTGGTCAGGCTGATAATCAGCCCCAGCATTTT.

The chain recombines TRBV7-9 with TRBJ2-2; no firm D call. The CDR3 contains 14 residues. Per the germline V gene, CDR1 is SEHNR and CDR2 is FQNEAQ (reference sequence). V was shortened by 1 base and J by 1 base, with 4 bases between the two germline ends. In DNA, the CDR3 is TGTGCCAGCAGCTTAGTCATGAACACCGGGGAGCTGTTTTTT. Translated: CASSLVMNTGELFF.

This clone was recorded only once. The CDR3 is CASSEVGENYGYTF. CDR3 sequence (DNA): TGTGCCAGCAGTGAAGTTGGGGAGAACTATGGCTACACCTTC. The V gene is TRBV2, the J gene TRBJ1-2, with D unclear. The V end lost 1 base, the J end lost 2 bases, and 8 bases lay between the germline ends. There are 14 residues in the CDR3. Germline V gene sequence: CDR1 SNHLY, CDR2 FYNNEI.

This rearrangement joins TRBV7-3 to TRBJ2-2; TRBD1 matches 9 bases. V shed 2 bases and J 5 bases; nucleotides not matched to a gene: 12. The CDR3 spans 18 residues. The germline V gene encodes CDR1 SGHTA and CDR2 FQGTGA. The CDR3 loop reads CASSLVFSGGQGTGELFF. The DNA of the CDR3 is TGTGCCAGCAGCTTAGTCTTCTCGGGAGGACAGGGGACCGGGGAGCTGTTTTTT.

With regard to this clone: The same CDR3 is also encoded by other DNA sequences in this sample. The rearrangement uses TRBV5-1 and TRBJ1-3; 7 nucleotides agree with TRBD1. The germline gives CDR1 SGHRS, CDR2 YFSETQ. This CDR3 comprises 13 residues. The V segment lost 6 bases and the J segment 2 bases; nucleotides outside the gene matches: 2. CDR3 bases: TGCGCCAGCACCCAGGGGGCTGGAAACACCATATATTTT. Amino acid sequence: CASTQGAGNTIYF.

With respect to this clone: Other nucleotide sequences in the sample specify the same CDR3. V gene TRBV7-2 combines with J gene TRBJ2-5; D is unresolved. The V gene lost 4 bases and the J gene lost 4 bases, with 4 bases spanning the gap. The CDR3 is 11 residues long. Germline V CDR1 and CDR2: SGHTA, FQGNSA. CDR3 residues: CASSSRETQYF. The CDR3 nucleotides are TGTGCCAGCAGCTCGCGAGAGACCCAGTACTTC. The whole variable domain, remainder taken from reference TRBV7-2 and TRBJ2-5, is GAGVSQSPSNKVTEKGKDVELRCDPISGHTALYWYRQSLGQGLEFLIYFQGNSAPDKSGLPSDRFSAERTGGSVSTLTIQRTQQEDSAVYLCASSSRETQYFGPGTRLLVL.

This chain uses TRBV19 with TRBJ2-7; TRBD2 might be the D (5 bases). Germline CDR1 is LNHDA and CDR2 is SQIVND (reference sequence). CDR3 length: 14 amino acids. V lost 5 bases and J lost 0, with 11 bases in between. CDR3 loop: CASSSGGSSYEQYF. CDR3 DNA sequence: TGTGCCAGTAGTTCAGGTGGGAGCTCCTACGAGCAGTACTTC.

This clone has only a few counts. The chain uses TRBV10-3 and TRBJ1-6; TRBD1 matches 9 bases. Per the germline V gene, CDR1 is ENHRY and CDR2 is SYGVKD. V trimming: 6 bases; J trimming: 8 bases; junction bases outside the gene matches: 5. The CDR3 spans 14 residues. The CDR3 reads CAIRAGQGHSPLHF. CDR3 in DNA: TGTGCCATCAGAGCGGGACAGGGTCATTCACCCCTCCACTTT.

This chain uses TRBV19 with TRBJ1-1; D perhaps matches TRBD1 (5 bases). Trimming cost V 10 bases and J 2 bases, with 14 bases left between them. Germline loops: CDR1 LNHDA, CDR2 SQIVND (reference sequence). The CDR3 extends over 13 amino acids. CDR3: CATIRDYNTEAFF. CDR3 in DNA: TGTGCCACCATCCGGGACTACAACACTGAAGCTTTCTTT.

The CDR3, as DNA: TGTGCCATCAGTGAGTCGGGGGCTTCCCAAGAGACCCAGTACTTC. The encoded protein is CAISESGASQETQYF. J is TRBJ2-5 and V is TRBV10-3; the D gene is possibly TRBD1 (6 bases). V shed 0 bases and J shed 1 base, with 9 bases lying between them. The germline CDR1 and CDR2 sequences are ENHRY and SYGVKD. This CDR3 has 15 residues.

The rearrangement links TRBV6-6 to TRBJ2-7; 7 positions match TRBD1. The germline V gene has CDR1 MNHNY and CDR2 SVGAGI (reference sequence). The length of the CDR3 is 13 residues. With 8 bases clipped from V and 2 bases from J, the junction kept 6 bases outside the gene matches. The CDR3 loop reads CASLKTGAYEQYF. CDR3 nucleotides: TGTGCCAGCCTTAAAACAGGGGCCTACGAGCAGTACTTC.

The chain links TRBV5-4 to TRBJ2-1; 9 nucleotides agree with TRBD2. The trim removed 3 bases at V and 2 bases at J, leaving 6 bases unmatched. This CDR3 is 16 amino acids long. From germline, CDR1 is SGHNT and CDR2 YYREEE (reference sequence). The CDR3 nucleotides read TGTGCCAGCAGCTCAAAGCGGGGGGAAACCTACAATGAGCAGTTCTTC. Protein: CASSSKRGETYNEQFF.

V is TRBV27 and J is TRBJ1-5, with a tentative D call TRBD1 (5 bases). The CDR3 length is 15 residues. Looked up from germline, CDR1 is MNHEY and CDR2 is SMNVEV (reference sequence). V was cut by 3 bases and J by 0 bases, with 9 bases left in between. CDR3 sequence reads: CASSFWGDSNQPQHF. For the CDR3, the DNA is TGTGCCAGCAGTTTCTGGGGGGATAGCAATCAGCCCCAGCATTTT.

CDR3 region: CASSYGGGNEKLFF. The DNA for the CDR3 is TGTGCCAGCAGTTATGGCGGCGGGAATGAAAAACTGTTTTTT. J is TRBJ1-4 and V is TRBV6-5; no clear D. The CDR3 totals 14 residues. Germline V CDR1 and CDR2: MNHEY, SVGAGI. The V end was cut by 3 bases, the J end by 5 bases, with 10 bases between.

The gene calls are TRBV23-1 and TRBJ2-1, with 11 nucleotides matching TRBD1. TRBV23-1 counts as an open reading frame of uncertain function. This CDR3 region has 17 residues. V shed 2 bases and J 4 bases; nucleotides not matched to a gene: 7. CDR3 in amino acids: CASSQLADRGPYNEQFF. CDR3 bases: TGCGCCAGCAGTCAACTGGCGGACAGGGGGCCTTACAATGAGCAGTTCTTC.